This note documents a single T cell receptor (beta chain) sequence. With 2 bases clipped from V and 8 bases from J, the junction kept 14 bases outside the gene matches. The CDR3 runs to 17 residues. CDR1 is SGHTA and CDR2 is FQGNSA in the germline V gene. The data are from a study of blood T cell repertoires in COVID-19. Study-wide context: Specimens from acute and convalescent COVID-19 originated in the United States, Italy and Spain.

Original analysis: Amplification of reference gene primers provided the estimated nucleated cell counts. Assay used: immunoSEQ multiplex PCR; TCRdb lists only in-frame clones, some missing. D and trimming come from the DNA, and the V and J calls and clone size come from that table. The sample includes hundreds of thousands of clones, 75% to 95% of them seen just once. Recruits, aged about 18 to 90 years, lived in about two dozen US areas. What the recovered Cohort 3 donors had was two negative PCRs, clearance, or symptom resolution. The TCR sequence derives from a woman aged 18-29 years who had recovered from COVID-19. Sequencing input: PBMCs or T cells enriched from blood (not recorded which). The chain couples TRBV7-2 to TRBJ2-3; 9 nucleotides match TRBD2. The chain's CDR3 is CASSLSVLAGLEGTQYF. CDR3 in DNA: TGTGCCAGCAGCTTAAGTGTCCTAGCGGGACTAGAGGGTACGCAGTATTTT.